The 25 T cell receptor beta chains below all came from one sample that was sequenced in a study of identical twins. A single record per CDR3 protein comes from TCRdb applying MiXCR to the 5' RACE reads. This table holds 500,000 or so distinct CDR3 sequences, less than 25% found once. A further study also used this sample, focusing on T cells expressing NK-cell markers.

The specimen was CD4+ T cells sorted from blood. Every receptor here comes from a young woman in good health.

The J gene is TRBJ2-1, the V gene TRBV20-1; D ambiguous. This CDR3 has 14 residues. V lost 6 bases and J 7 bases, leaving 19 bases between the germline ends. The germline CDR1 and CDR2 sequences are DFQATT and SNEGSKA (reference sequence). The CDR3 loop reads CSAGVARNNNEQFF. The CDR3 DNA is TGCAGTGCCGGCGTGGCTAGAAACAATAATGAGCAGTTCTTC.

The sample holds many counts of this clonotype. The chain has TRBV15 and TRBJ2-5; possible D gene TRBD1, 5 bases. CDR3 size: 14 residues. V was shortened by 0 bases and J by 4 bases, with 9 bases between the two germline ends. Germline V gives CDR1 LNHNV, CDR2 YYDKDF (reference sequence). The CDR3 loop is CATSREAGAETQYF. The CDR3 DNA follows: TGTGCCACCAGCAGAGAAGCTGGGGCAGAGACCCAGTACTTC.

The rearrangement uses TRBV7-2 and TRBJ1-1, with TRBD1 as a possible D gene (6 bases). This CDR3 has 15 amino acids. CDR1 SGHTA and CDR2 FQGNSA come from the germline V gene. The germline V and J ends were trimmed by 0 bases and 0 bases, with 8 bases remaining between them. CDR3 bases: TGTGCCAGCAGCTTAGCGGGACACTTGAACACTGAAGCTTTCTTT. It is translated as CASSLAGHLNTEAFF.

The V gene is TRBV9, the J gene TRBJ2-2, with unresolved D. Trimming took 0 bases from V and 4 from J, leaving 10 bases between them. The CDR3 totals 15 residues. Germline V gene lookup returns CDR1 SGDLS and CDR2 YYNGEE. The CDR3 DNA is TGTGCCAGCAGCGTAGCTGTCGGACCCACCGGGGAGCTGTTTTTT. Translation gives CASSVAVGPTGELFF.

This chain connects TRBV2 to TRBJ2-3; maybe TRBD1 (5 bases). The V and J ends lost 8 bases and 4 bases respectively, with 7 bases between them. The CDR3 spans 11 residues. Germline CDR1 and CDR2: SNHLY and FYNNEI. The CDR3 nucleotides read TGTGCCAGCTGCAGGGCAGATACGCAGTATTTT. This translates into CASCRADTQYF. Full variable domain (rest looked up from reference TRBV2 and TRBJ2-3): EPEVTQTPSHQVTQMGQEVILRCVPISNHLYFYWYRQILGQKVEFLVSFYNNEISEKSEIFDDQFSVERPDGSNFTLKIRSTKLEDSAMYFCASCRADTQYFGPGTRLTVL.

The chain recombines TRBV7-2 with TRBJ2-7; tentative D call: TRBD2 (5 bases). Trimming removed 2 bases at V and 0 bases at J, with 11 bases between. Germline loops: CDR1 SGHTA, CDR2 FQGNSA. The CDR3 contains 15 residues. CDR3 in amino acids: CASSLIGLTSYEQYF. As DNA, the CDR3 is TGTGCCAGCAGCTTAATCGGACTGACCTCCTACGAGCAGTACTTC.

This sequence joins TRBV20-1 and TRBJ2-3; D is uncertain. This CDR3 is 10 amino acids long. Germline CDR1 is DFQATT and CDR2 is SNEGSKA (reference sequence). V shed 5 bases and J shed 7 bases, with 7 bases lying between them. CDR3 in amino acids: CSAGVNTQYF. In nucleotides, the CDR3 is TGCAGTGCTGGAGTAAATACGCAGTATTTT.

The chain links TRBV7-9 to TRBJ2-3; TRBD1 is a possible D gene (5 bases). Per the germline V gene, CDR1 is SEHNR and CDR2 is FQNEAQ (reference sequence). The V end lost 6 bases, the J end lost 2 bases, and 15 bases lay between the germline ends. CDR3 length equals 15 residues. As DNA, the CDR3 is TGTGCCAGCAGTTCCCTAAGCAGGGTCACAGATACGCAGTATTTT. It is translated as CASSSLSRVTDTQYF.

This clonotype has only a few counts. The chain uses TRBV29-1 and TRBJ1-2; the D gene is possibly TRBD1 (5 bases). The CDR3 consists of 13 residues. Trimming removed 8 bases from V and 2 bases from J, with 15 bases in between. Germline values: CDR1 SQVTM, CDR2 ANQGSEA. CDR3 sequence (DNA): TGCAGCAGCATCAGGGAGGAAAACTATGGCTACACCTTC. Amino acids: CSSIREENYGYTF.

This clonotype was counted once. The V and J genes are TRBV5-1 and TRBJ1-6, with D possibly matching TRBD1 (6 bases). V shed 0 bases and J shed 5 bases, with 12 bases lying between them. This CDR3 spans 16 amino acids. Germline V gene data show CDR1 as SGHRS and CDR2 as YFSETQ. The CDR3 coding sequence is TGCGCCAGCAGCTTGGCCCGCGGGGGCCATAATTCACCCCTCCACTTT. Residues: CASSLARGGHNSPLHF.

The genes are TRBV5-1 and TRBJ2-7, with 8 positions matching TRBD1. The ends lost 4 bases at V and 4 bases at J; junction bases unmatched: 7. This CDR3 has 14 amino acids. Germline CDR1 is SGHRS and CDR2 is YFSETQ. For the CDR3, the DNA is TGCGCCAGCAGCGGGCAGGGGGCTAGGTACGAGCAGTACTTC. It codes for CASSGQGARYEQYF. Using reference TRBV5-1 and TRBJ2-7 for the parts outside the CDR3, the full variable domain is KAGVTQTPRYLIKTRGQQVTLSCSPISGHRSVSWYQQTPGQGLQFLFEYFSETQRNKGNFPGRFSGRQFSNSRSEMNVSTLELGDSALYLCASSGQGARYEQYFGPGTRLTVT.

This clonotype has at least ten counts. CDR3 sequence: CSVVRRTYGYTF. The CDR3, as DNA: TGCAGCGTCGTCAGGAGAACTTATGGCTACACCTTC. The V and J genes are TRBV29-1 and TRBJ1-2; no firm D call. The germline V gene has CDR1 SQVTM and CDR2 ANQGSEA. The CDR3 runs to 12 residues. V dropped 6 bases and J dropped 5 bases, with 13 bases sitting between them.

This rearrangement joins TRBV6-2 or TRBV6-3 to TRBJ2-1, with 7 bases fitting TRBD2. The CDR3 length is 16 residues. Germline V gives CDR1 MNHEY, CDR2 SVGEGT. V lost 2 bases and J lost 6; bases outside the gene matches: 10. The CDR3 is CASSYGWRERSNEQFF. For the CDR3, the DNA is TGTGCCAGCAGTTACGGGTGGCGGGAGAGGAGCAATGAGCAGTTCTTC.

Written as DNA, the CDR3 is TGTGCCACCAGTGATCCTAGCAAGGAGACCCAGTACTTC. Translation gives CATSDPSKETQYF. The J gene is TRBJ2-5, the V gene TRBV24-1, with D possibly matching TRBD2 (5 bases). V shed 3 bases and J shed 5 bases, with 9 bases lying between them. The CDR3 runs 13 residues. Germline V CDR1 and CDR2: KGHDR, SFDVKD.

The chain couples TRBV29-1 to TRBJ2-5; possible D gene TRBD2, 5 bases. Trimming took off 4 bases at V and 3 bases at J, with 15 bases between the two ends. The CDR3 is made up of 14 amino acids. Germline CDR1 reads SQVTM; CDR2 reads ANQGSEA. CDR3 amino acids: CSVVVRVLKETQYF. DNA of the CDR3: TGCAGCGTTGTCGTGAGGGTCCTAAAAGAGACCCAGTACTTC. Combining the CDR3 with reference TRBV29-1 and TRBJ2-5 gives the whole variable domain SAVISQKPSRDICQRGTSLTIQCQVDSQVTMMFWYRQQPGQSLTLIATANQGSEATYESGFVIDKFPISRPNLTFSTLTVSNMSPEDSSIYLCSVVVRVLKETQYFGPGTRLLVL.

This clonotype was seen a few times. This chain links TRBV5-1 with TRBJ2-1; 12 nucleotides agree with TRBD1. The CDR3 has 16 amino acids. J lost 8 bases, V lost 0 bases, and 6 bases had no gene match. Germline CDR1 SGHRS, CDR2 YFSETQ. CDR3 residues: CASSLARDRGRDEQFF. CDR3 nucleotide sequence: TGCGCCAGCAGCTTGGCCCGGGACAGGGGGCGAGATGAGCAGTTCTTC.

This clonotype was detected only a few times. The genes are TRBV12-3 or TRBV12-4 and TRBJ1-2, with TRBD1 matching over 7 bases. This CDR3 contains 14 residues. The V gene end was trimmed by 1 base and the J gene end by 4 bases; junction bases not matched to a gene: 3. For the CDR3, the DNA is TGTGCCAGCAGTTTAGGGGGACAGAGCTATGGCTACACCTTC. Translated: CASSLGGQSYGYTF.

V and J are TRBV7-9 and TRBJ2-1; D unclear. The CDR3 extends over 14 amino acids. V was trimmed by 4 bases and J by 0 bases, leaving 7 bases between them. Looked up from germline, CDR1 is SEHNR and CDR2 is FQNEAQ (reference sequence). The DNA for the CDR3 is TGTGCCAGCAGCTCCGTGAGCTCCTACAATGAGCAGTTCTTC. Its translation is CASSSVSSYNEQFF.

This chain connects TRBV7-2 to TRBJ2-5; D is perhaps TRBD1 or TRBD2 (5 bases each). V lost 2 bases to trimming and J lost 4 bases, with 20 bases between them. This CDR3 has 17 residues. Germline V gene data show CDR1 as SGHTA and CDR2 as FQGNSA. In DNA, the CDR3 is TGTGCCAGCAGCTTACCTAGGGGCAGGGACCCTCGAGAGACCCAGTACTTC. Protein product: CASSLPRGRDPRETQYF.

The chain is built from TRBV29-1 and TRBJ2-3; D is possibly TRBD2 (5 bases). V lost 3 bases, J lost 4 bases, and 14 bases lay in between. The CDR3 contains 14 residues. The V gene's germline CDR1 is SQVTM and CDR2 ANQGSEA. CDR3 DNA sequence: TGCAGCGTTGAGAGAGGGTATGGCGCAGATACGCAGTATTTT. This encodes CSVERGYGADTQYF.

The table lists this clonotype with a few counts. The chain is built from TRBV29-1 and TRBJ2-7, with 11 bases identical to TRBD2. Germline V gene data show CDR1 as SQVTM and CDR2 as ANQGSEA. This CDR3 spans 14 amino acids. Unmatched junction bases numbered 3, after V lost 5 bases and J lost 0 bases. Written as DNA, the CDR3 is TGCAGCGTTCAAGGACTAGCGGGCTCCTACGAGCAGTACTTC. Translating gives CSVQGLAGSYEQYF.

This clonotype was seen at least ten times. J is TRBJ1-3 and V is TRBV12-3 or TRBV12-4; maybe TRBD1 (5 bases). V gave up 6 bases and J gave up 2 bases, with 14 bases separating them. This CDR3 comprises 15 residues. DNA for the CDR3: TGTGCCAGCAGCTCAGCCCAGGGTGCTGGAAACACCATATATTTT. It codes for CASSSAQGAGNTIYF.

This chain joins TRBV6-1 and TRBJ1-5; TRBD1 matches at 8 bases. Germline V gene sequence: CDR1 MNHNS, CDR2 SASEGT. V was pared by 6 bases and J by 5 bases, with 3 bases of the junction left unmatched. The CDR3 loop spans 13 amino acids. The CDR3 DNA follows: TGTGCCAGCAGGTTGACAGGGGATCAGCCCCAGCATTTT. Its translation: CASRLTGDQPQHF.

This clonotype was detected ten times or more. This chain uses TRBV12-3 or TRBV12-4 with TRBJ1-2; no firm D call. V dropped 8 bases and J dropped 2 bases, with 12 bases sitting between them. The CDR3 totals 13 residues. The CDR3 reads CASRLEGNYGYTF. The CDR3 region has the DNA TGTGCCAGCCGCCTAGAGGGAAACTATGGCTACACCTTC.

Here the CDR3 reads CASRDLGQSTQYF. The CDR3 coding sequence is TGTGCCAGTAGGGATCTCGGACAGTCTACGCAGTATTTT. The chain is built from TRBV19 and TRBJ2-3, with a weak D call TRBD1 (6 bases). This CDR3 comprises 13 residues. V was trimmed by 6 bases and J by 8 bases, leaving 15 bases between them. Germline V gene lookup returns CDR1 LNHDA and CDR2 SQIVND (reference sequence).